This T cell receptor (beta chain) is drawn from a study of OX40 agonist ivuxolimab in advanced cancers. Whole-study context: Ivuxolimab is a fully human IgG2 antibody that activates OX40 (CD134).

Patients with a history of autoimmune disease or on systemic immunosuppression were excluded. V was clipped by 2 bases and J by 6 bases; unmatched bases: 11. Germline V CDR1 and CDR2: MGHRA, YSYEKL. The CDR3 consists of 18 residues. Sequencing used immunoSEQ multiplex PCR; TCRdb keeps in-frame clones, though not all of them. The sample shows about 28,000 clones, under 80% of them seen only once. The clonotype originates from an adult with an advanced solid tumor such as melanoma, head and neck, liver or kidney cancer. The sequences come from CD4+ or CD8+ T cells sorted from blood, collected in a trial of the OX40 agonist ivuxolimab. The chain carries TRBV4-1 and TRBJ2-2; TRBD2 matches 11 bases. The CDR3 DNA reads TGCGCCAGCAGCCAATCTGGGACTAGCGGTGGGCTATCCGGGGAGCTGTTTTTT. It specifies CASSQSGTSGGLSGELFF.